This TCR beta chain was profiled in a study of T-cell reconstitution after alpha-beta-depleted transplantation in children. Unique molecular identifiers were built into the TCRbeta library. TCRdb re-analysed the PCR reads in MiXCR, keeping a single row per CDR3 protein. This sample has more than 150,000 distinct CDR3 sequences, with approximately 7% found just once. Points on this clonotype: This may arise from a read error, as a much more abundant clone is one base away.

The CDR3 consists of 14 residues. The germline V gene has CDR1 DFQATT and CDR2 SNEGSKA (reference sequence). The TCR originated in a human donor who donated a stem cell graft to a child with Wiskott-Aldrich syndrome. The specimen comprised PBMCs from the stem cell graft donor, sampled from the stem cell graft. This chain joins TRBV20-1 and TRBJ2-5; TRBD2 matches 12 bases. In DNA, the CDR3 is TGCAGTGCGAGACTAGCGGGGGTCCGGGAGACCCAGCACTTC. Amino acid sequence: CSARLAGVRETQHF.